This TCR beta chain was sequenced during a study of blood T cell repertoires in COVID-19 (dated by TCRdb to about 2020). As for the study more broadly: Collaborator samples came from the United States, Italy and Spain and covered acute and convalescent phases of COVID-19. The prospective study material was composed of cDNA or gDNA derived from T cells, B-cell-depleted T cells, or PBMCs. The sample metadata nearly always contained a de-identified subject ID, COVID-19 status, age in years and sex. The repertoires were released in a freely available public database meant as a resource for research on the immune response to SARS-CoV-2. Where HLA class I and class II types were available, the types were taken from metadata supplied by the sample provider, not from assay-based typing. Samples were obtained from the ongoing ImmuneRACE study (first 160 participants) and from 1,200 or so subjects provided by 6 global collaborators. The dataset comprised deeply sampled blood TCRbeta repertoires from subjects exposed to, actively infected with, or recovered from COVID-19. What the research found in general, with its limitations: How much clinical and demographic metadata was included differed by source and by participant, and the metadata was provided uncurated.

In the germline V gene, CDR1 corresponds to MDHEN and CDR2 to SYDVKM. The CDR3, from cysteine to phenylalanine, totals 15 residues. Of the read, only the CDR3 DNA is kept; its 45 bases are in frame from base 1. V loses 4 bases at its end and J loses 1 base; junction bases beyond the gene matches: 4. This clone was counted a single time. The antigen it binds to is not known. Per-nucleotide qualities are absent, and no much larger clonotype sits a single base away. Each collaborating institution followed its own protocols to collect whole blood in K2EDTA tubes. For TCRbeta analysis, collaborators shipped samples in one of three forms: frozen whole blood, isolated PBMCs, or DNA extracted from either of those sample types. The immunoSEQ Assay, a bias-controlled multiplex PCR, was used to amplify TCRbeta CDR3 regions from genomic DNA. The authors' analysis ran thus. The number of nucleated cells in each sample was estimated by amplification of reference gene primers within the assay. Sequence reads were collapsed and filtered to measure the absolute abundance of every unique TCRbeta CDR3 rearrangement. For each sample, productive Simpson clonality was calculated by taking the square root of Simpson's diversity index across productive rearrangements. TCRdb limited this immuneACCESS table to in-frame rearrangements with V and J called. A share of clones is missing; checked studies link under half to unresolved V genes, and the rest is unexplained. D and trimming come from the DNA, and the V and J calls and clone size come from that table. The sample contains some 150,000 clones, approximately 90% of them found a single time. The ten largest clones represent around 2.9% of the sample.

The sequenced material came from peripheral blood. The sequence links TRBV28 to TRBJ2-5, and TRBD2 matches 9 of the central bases. The clonotype was recovered from a man aged 55 to 70 with active or convalescent COVID-19. The DNA is as follows: TGTGCCAGCAGTTCTAGCGGGATACTCCAAGAGACCCAGTACTTC. The translation is CASSSSGILQETQYF.